The next 15 T cell receptor beta chains were all read from a single sample in a study of blood T cells in healthy people across ages. Primed by a sample-barcoded 5' primer and a J-beta primer mix, a second PCR proceeded for roughly 6 to 12 cycles. MiXCR was run by TCRdb on the 5' RACE reads, yielding one entry per CDR3 protein. The data contain over a million distinct CDR3 sequences, around 40% of them singletons. The sequenced sample was blood. These receptors all come from a woman younger than 30 in good health.

This chain links TRBV6-6 with TRBJ2-1; D is unresolved. The V gene's germline CDR1 is MNHNY and CDR2 SVGAGI (reference sequence). The CDR3 consists of 14 residues. Trimming left V 7 bases short and J 7 bases short, with 17 bases between. CDR3 nucleotide sequence: TGTGCCAGCACTGACGGGCTAGTTTCAAATGAGCAGTTCTTC. This translates into CASTDGLVSNEQFF.

As for this clonotype: A much larger clonotype is one base distant, so this may be a read error. The V gene is TRBV7-2, the J gene TRBJ2-3; TRBD1 matches 8 bases. Per the germline V gene, CDR1 is SGHTA and CDR2 is FQGNSA. This CDR3 region has 13 residues. The CDR3 sequence: CASSYRGADMQYF. DNA for the CDR3: TGTGCCAGCAGCTACAGGGGGGCAGATATGCAGTATTTT.

Only a few counts were recorded for this clonotype. V gene TRBV20-1 combines with J gene TRBJ1-2; D is ambiguous. V lost 6 bases, J lost 7 bases, and 15 bases lay in between. CDR3 length: 12 residues. CDR1 is DFQATT and CDR2 is SNEGSKA in the germline V gene (reference sequence). DNA for the CDR3: TGCAGTGCCTGGGTCAATTCCGGTGGCTACACCTTC. Its translation is CSAWVNSGGYTF.

CDR3 protein: CASSYPGTNTQYF. The CDR3 nucleotides read TGTGCCAGCAGCTATCCAGGGACTAATACGCAGTATTTT. V gene TRBV7-9 combines with J gene TRBJ2-3, with 7 bases lining up with TRBD2. CDR1 and CDR2 (germline): SEHNR, FQNEAQ (reference sequence). V lost 4 bases, J lost 7 bases, and 5 bases stayed unmatched. The CDR3 has 13 amino acids.

This chain uses TRBV14 with TRBJ2-1, with TRBD1 matching over 9 bases. The CDR3 sequence is 15 residues long. Germline CDR1 is SGHDN and CDR2 is FVKESK. V dropped 8 bases and J dropped 2; count of bases not matched to a gene: 7. CDR3: CASGLDRGAYNEQFF. CDR3 nucleotides: TGTGCCAGCGGCCTGGACAGGGGCGCCTACAATGAGCAGTTCTTC.

This clonotype has just a few counts. The chain has TRBV4-3 and TRBJ2-1; D possibly corresponds to TRBD1 (6 bases). The CDR3 covers 16 residues. The germline V and J ends were trimmed by 4 bases and 1 base, with 14 bases remaining between them. Germline V lookup: CDR1 LGHNA, CDR2 YSLEER. The CDR3 region is CASSRSRQGSYNEQFF. The DNA for the CDR3 is TGCGCCAGCAGCCGCTCCAGGCAGGGGTCCTACAATGAGCAGTTCTTC.

This chain connects TRBV6-5 to TRBJ1-2; 9 bases line up with TRBD1. V was clipped by 5 bases and J by 7 bases; unmatched bases: 5. The CDR3 is 13 amino acids. Per the germline V gene, CDR1 is MNHEY and CDR2 is SVGAGI. DNA of the CDR3: TGTGCCAGCAGTCGGACAGGGGACGGTGGCTACACCTTC. It encodes CASSRTGDGGYTF.

This chain connects TRBV27 to TRBJ1-5; D unresolved. The CDR3 is made up of 13 amino acids. Germline CDR1 MNHEY, CDR2 SMNVEV (reference sequence). Trimming took off 8 bases at V and 5 bases at J, with 13 bases between the two ends. CDR3 nucleotides: TGTGCCAGCTCGTGGCAGGTCGATCAGCCCCAGCATTTT. Translating gives CASSWQVDQPQHF.

The chain has TRBV12-3 or TRBV12-4 and TRBJ2-1; 12 nucleotides agree with TRBD2. The J call may be wrong; the DNA end is better matched by TRBJ2-7. This CDR3 comprises 16 residues. CDR3 sequence reads: CASSRPSGGAFNEQYF. The CDR3 DNA reads as TGTGCCAGCAGTCGCCCTAGCGGGGGGGCCTTCAATGAGCAGTACTTC.

This clonotype has just a few counts. The genes are TRBV25-1 and TRBJ2-7, with D maybe TRBD1 (6 bases). This CDR3 is built from 16 residues. CDR1 MGHDK and CDR2 SYGVNS come from the germline V gene. Trimming took off 3 bases at V and 0 bases at J, with 15 bases between the two ends. The CDR3 DNA sequence: TGTGCCAGCAGTGATAGAGCCACAGGGAACTCCTACGAGCAGTACTTC. Encoded protein: CASSDRATGNSYEQYF.

This clonotype appeared a few times. CDR3 protein: CASSKQPGQGSDTQYF. The CDR3 DNA sequence: TGTGCCAGCAGTAAACAACCGGGACAGGGTTCAGATACGCAGTATTTT. The chain combines TRBV27 with TRBJ2-3; TRBD1 matches at 9 bases. V was clipped by 5 bases and J by 4 bases; unmatched bases: 10. This CDR3 spans 16 amino acids. The germline CDR1 and CDR2 sequences are MNHEY and SMNVEV (reference sequence).

The rearrangement links TRBV30 to TRBJ1-1, with no clear D. Trimming cost V 5 bases and J 0 bases, with 10 bases left between them. The germline gives CDR1 GTSNPN, CDR2 SVGIG (reference sequence). The CDR3 totals 13 residues. CDR3 DNA sequence: TGTGCCTGGGACTCCAGTTTGAACACTGAAGCTTTCTTT. Protein product: CAWDSSLNTEAFF. The entire variable domain, with the rest obtained from reference TRBV30 and TRBJ1-1, is as follows: SQTIHQWPATLVQPVGSPLSLECTVEGTSNPNLYWYRQAAGRGLQLLFYSVGIGQISSEVPQNLSASRPQDRQFILSSKKLLLSDSGFYLCAWDSSLNTEAFFGQGTRLTVV.

The chain carries TRBV7-2 and TRBJ1-1, with no clear D. V was shortened by 0 bases and J by 7 bases, with 12 bases between the two germline ends. The germline gives CDR1 SGHTA, CDR2 FQGNSA. The CDR3 consists of 14 residues. CDR3 sequence: CASSLANSTVEAFF. In DNA, the CDR3 is TGTGCCAGCAGCTTAGCTAACAGTACAGTTGAAGCTTTCTTT.

The sample holds a few counts of this clonotype. The gene calls are TRBV18 and TRBJ2-4; tentative D call: TRBD1 (5 bases). The V end lost 5 bases, the J end lost 5 bases, and 16 bases lay between the germline ends. Germline V lookup: CDR1 KGHSH, CDR2 LQKENI. This CDR3 spans 15 amino acids. The CDR3, as DNA: TGTGCCAGCTCATACTGGGGCTTAGACGAAAACATTCAGTACTTC. Translation gives CASSYWGLDENIQYF.

The CDR3 reads CASSLTSGEVYEQFF. The CDR3, as DNA: TGTGCCAGCAGCTTGACTAGCGGGGAGGTGTATGAGCAGTTCTTC. The rearrangement joins TRBV12-3 or TRBV12-4 to TRBJ2-1, with 11 bases fitting TRBD2. With V trimmed by 6 bases and J by 8 bases, 9 bases remained unmatched. This CDR3 has 15 residues.